Described below is a single T cell receptor (beta chain) sequence and its context. This sample is drawn from a study of blood T cell repertoires in COVID-19. Study-level background: Whether acute or convalescent, the COVID-19 samples came from the United States, Italy and Spain. PBMCs, B-cell-depleted T cells, or T cells provided the cDNA or gDNA that made up the material.

In the authors' workflow: Amplification of reference gene primers provided the estimated nucleated cell counts. The protocol was immunoSEQ multiplex PCR, while the TCRdb copy is restricted to in-frame clones and leaves out a portion. V and J calls and clone size are as listed in that table; D and trimming were resolved from the DNA. The profile shows around 270,000 clones, roughly 90% of them singletons. Germline-derived CDR1 and CDR2 are SNHLY and FYNNEI. The V segment lost 3 bases and the J segment 3 bases; nucleotides outside the gene matches: 4. This CDR3 has 15 residues. The J gene is TRBJ1-5, the V gene TRBV2, with TRBD1 matching 8 bases. The receptor was derived from a man aged 35 to 55 with acute or convalescent COVID-19. The material sequenced was peripheral blood. CDR3 sequence: CASSERQGANQPQHF. DNA for the CDR3: TGTGCCAGCAGTGAGCGTCAGGGGGCCAATCAGCCCCAGCATTTT.